This entry lists 24 T cell receptor beta chains sequenced from one sample in a study of CD8+ T cells in alopecia areata. The sequencing template was cDNA reverse transcribed from extracted RNA. TCRdb keeps only in-frame clones here, not all; method: immunoSEQ multiplex PCR. The data show a few hundred thousand clones, around two fifths seen once. Regarding treatment: oral pan-JAK inhibitor, 5-10 mg twice daily. Sequenced here: CD4+ T cells sorted from blood, sampled at week 34, from a patient treated with tofacitinib. Receptors were obtained from a human donor with alopecia areata.

The sample holds a few counts of this clone. The gene calls are TRBV5-1 and TRBJ2-2; TRBD1 matches 9 bases. The V gene's germline CDR1 is SGHRS and CDR2 YFSETQ. This CDR3 has 13 residues. V was pared by 4 bases and J by 7 bases, with 2 bases of the junction left unmatched. The chain's CDR3 is CASSLGQGGELFF. Here the CDR3 DNA reads TGCGCCAGCAGCCTGGGACAGGGCGGGGAGCTGTTTTTT.

The rearrangement uses TRBV7-2 and TRBJ1-2, with 9 bases aligning to TRBD1. This CDR3 comprises 14 residues. J gave up 2 bases and V 3 bases, and 1 base lay outside the gene matches. The germline V gene encodes CDR1 SGHTA and CDR2 FQGNSA. The CDR3 loop reads CASSFGQGNYGYTF. The CDR3 DNA follows: TGTGCCAGCAGCTTCGGACAGGGGAACTATGGCTACACCTTC.

Here the CDR3 DNA reads TGTGCCAGCAGCTTTTTAAGGGGCAAAAACACTGAAGCTTTCTTT. Translating gives CASSFLRGKNTEAFF. The rearrangement uses TRBV13 and TRBJ1-1, with D possibly TRBD1 on 5 matching bases. From germline, CDR1 is PRHDT and CDR2 FYEKMQ (reference sequence). V was cut by 3 bases and J by 2 bases, with 13 bases left in between. The CDR3 spans 15 residues.

This clone was counted only a few times. The chain joins TRBV10-3 to TRBJ1-5, with no clear D. Germline values: CDR1 ENHRY, CDR2 SYGVKD. This CDR3 is built from 18 residues. V was pared by 5 bases and J by 1 base, with 21 bases between. The CDR3 sequence: CAISNSRDEGWSNQPQHF. DNA for the CDR3: TGTGCCATCAGTAATTCTAGAGATGAGGGCTGGAGCAATCAGCCCCAGCATTTT.

The chain carries TRBV5-1 and TRBJ1-1, with D unresolved. The CDR3 covers 14 residues. Germline lookup yields CDR1 SGHRS and CDR2 YFSETQ. V lost 4 bases to trimming and J lost 1 base, with 11 bases between them. CDR3 sequence: CASSPPSENTEAFF. The CDR3 DNA reads as TGCGCCAGCAGCCCACCGTCGGAGAACACTGAAGCTTTCTTT.

The V gene is TRBV11-2, the J gene TRBJ2-5; 8 bases are shared with TRBD2. This CDR3 has 15 amino acids. V gave up 5 bases and J gave up 1 base; unmatched junction bases: 6. The V gene's germline CDR1 is SGHAT and CDR2 FQNNGV. DNA of the CDR3: TGTGCCAGCAGCCGTACTACTAGCGGCCAAGAGACCCAGTACTTC. Amino acid sequence: CASSRTTSGQETQYF.

This clone was detected only a few times. The chain links TRBV14 to TRBJ2-7, with 7 bases matching TRBD1. Trimming removed 2 bases from V and 3 bases from J; junction bases left unmatched: 22. Per germline, CDR1 SGHDN and CDR2 FVKESK. The CDR3 runs to 20 residues. For the CDR3, the DNA is TGTGCCAGCAGCCAATTCACTCGGTTTTCTCTCGGGCAGGGGGTCTACGAGCAGTACTTC. Translation: CASSQFTRFSLGQGVYEQYF.

The rearrangement uses TRBV5-4 and TRBJ1-1, with TRBD1 as a possible D gene (5 bases). CDR1 and CDR2 from the germline V gene are SGHNT and YYREEE (reference sequence). The CDR3 sequence is 15 residues long. The V end lost 1 base, the J end lost 5 bases, and 15 bases lay between the germline ends. CDR3 amino acids: CASSLRGGWETEAFF. CDR3 nucleotide sequence: TGTGCCAGCAGCTTGCGTGGGGGTTGGGAGACTGAAGCTTTCTTT.

This clone was seen a handful of times. V usage is TRBV27 and J usage is TRBJ1-4; possibly TRBD1 for D (5 bases). This CDR3 is built from 17 residues. From germline, CDR1 is MNHEY and CDR2 SMNVEV (reference sequence). V was trimmed by 5 bases and J by 7 bases, leaving 23 bases between them. The DNA of the CDR3 is TGTGCCAGCAGTCCCCGAGCCCAGGGACGGAATCCTGAAAAACTGTTTTTT. Its translation is CASSPRAQGRNPEKLFF.

The rearrangement uses TRBV27 and TRBJ1-1, with D possibly being TRBD1 (6 bases). V gave up 0 bases and J gave up 3 bases, with 14 bases separating them. Germline V gene lookup returns CDR1 MNHEY and CDR2 SMNVEV (reference sequence). The CDR3 totals 16 residues. The CDR3 bases are TGTGCCAGCAGTTTATCGGTGGGAGGGGGGGACACTGAAGCTTTCTTT. Protein: CASSLSVGGGDTEAFF.

V usage is TRBV29-1 and J usage is TRBJ1-4, with D perhaps matching TRBD1 (6 bases). V was clipped by 4 bases and J by 7 bases, with 13 bases between them. Germline CDR1 and CDR2: SQVTM and ANQGSEA. This CDR3 has 13 amino acids. As DNA, the CDR3 is TGCAGCGTTGGAAGACTAGGGGGTGAAAAACTGTTTTTT. Protein: CSVGRLGGEKLFF.

V and J are TRBV18 and TRBJ1-3; D is unresolved. Trimming took off 2 bases at V and 0 bases at J, with 14 bases between the two ends. Germline V gene sequence: CDR1 KGHSH, CDR2 LQKENI. The CDR3 totals 17 residues. The CDR3 coding sequence is TGTGCCAGCTCACCAAATACTTTGACCGTCTCTGGAAACACCATATATTTT. Translated, it gives CASSPNTLTVSGNTIYF.

This chain connects TRBV29-1 to TRBJ2-7; 7 nucleotides line up with TRBD1. The germline V gene encodes CDR1 SQVTM and CDR2 ANQGSEA. The ends lost 6 bases at V and 3 bases at J; junction bases unmatched: 8. This CDR3 has 13 residues. The CDR3 DNA follows: TGCAGCGTGGACAGGAGTTCGGGCTACGAGCAGTACTTC. Its translation: CSVDRSSGYEQYF.

The chain combines TRBV15 with TRBJ2-5; D unclear. V was trimmed by 1 base and J by 4 bases, leaving 1 base between them. Germline lookup yields CDR1 LNHNV and CDR2 YYDKDF (reference sequence). The CDR3 spans 11 residues. This CDR3 reads CATSRGETQYF. The CDR3 DNA is TGTGCCACCAGCAGAGGAGAGACCCAGTACTTC.

This clone showed up just a few times. J is TRBJ1-2 and V is TRBV30, with no clear D. The CDR3 is 13 residues long. V lost 2 bases and J lost 4, with 11 bases in between. The germline V gene has CDR1 GTSNPN and CDR2 SVGIG (reference sequence). In DNA, the CDR3 is TGTGCCTGGAGTCATTACAACTTCTATGGCTACACCTTC. Its translation: CAWSHYNFYGYTF. The entire variable domain, with the rest obtained from reference TRBV30 and TRBJ1-2, is as follows: SQTIHQWPATLVQPVGSPLSLECTVEGTSNPNLYWYRQAAGRGLQLLFYSVGIGQISSEVPQNLSASRPQDRQFILSSKKLLLSDSGFYLCAWSHYNFYGYTFGSGTRLTVV.

On this clone: Additional DNA sequences in this sample encode the identical CDR3. The chain couples TRBV29-1 to TRBJ2-7, with 7 bases identical to TRBD2. The CDR3 spans 14 residues. Germline V gene lookup returns CDR1 SQVTM and CDR2 ANQGSEA. The V gene end was trimmed by 4 bases and the J gene end by 1 base; junction bases not matched to a gene: 7. The CDR3 loop is CSVVSSGSSYEQYF. CDR3 bases: TGCAGCGTTGTTTCTAGCGGATCTTCCTACGAGCAGTACTTC.

The chain carries TRBV30 and TRBJ2-7, with D tentatively TRBD1 or TRBD2 (5 bases each). Between the trimmed V and J ends, which lost 8 bases and 1 base, there was a span of 15 bases. Germline CDR1 GTSNPN, CDR2 SVGIG (reference sequence). This CDR3 spans 13 amino acids. The CDR3 DNA follows: TGTGCCAGTGCAAGGGACCCTTCCTACGAGCAGTACTTC. Its translation is CASARDPSYEQYF.

The chain links TRBV15 to TRBJ1-2, with D unclear. This CDR3 region has 14 residues. The germline CDR1 and CDR2 sequences are LNHNV and YYDKDF (reference sequence). Trimming stripped 0 bases from V and 4 bases from J, with 9 bases between. The CDR3 DNA reads TGTGCCACCAGCAGAGACCCAAGAGGCTATGGCTACACCTTC. Translated, it gives CATSRDPRGYGYTF.

In DNA form, the CDR3 reads TGTGCCATTGGGCGAAGCTCCTACGAGCAGTACTTC. Translating it yields CAIGRSSYEQYF. The V gene is TRBV7-9, the J gene TRBJ2-7; D not resolved. V shed 10 bases and J shed 0 bases, with 10 bases lying between them. CDR1 and CDR2 (germline): SEHNR, FQNEAQ (reference sequence). The CDR3 runs to 12 residues.

The chain is built from TRBV5-6 and TRBJ2-1, with TRBD2 matching 9 bases. This CDR3 has 16 residues. The trim removed 3 bases at V and 6 bases at J, leaving 10 bases unmatched. CDR1 is SGHDT and CDR2 is YYEEEE in the germline V gene. The CDR3 sequence: CASSSVAGVRVNEQFF. CDR3 DNA: TGTGCCAGCAGCTCCGTAGCGGGAGTACGGGTCAATGAGCAGTTCTTC.

DNA of the CDR3: TGTGCCAGCAGTTACCAGGACAGGGTCGGTGGCTACACCTTC. This gives the protein CASSYQDRVGGYTF. The rearrangement links TRBV6-5 to TRBJ1-2, with 8 bases matching TRBD1. CDR1 is MNHEY and CDR2 is SVGAGI in the germline V gene. This CDR3 is 14 amino acids long. The V segment lost 2 bases and the J segment 7 bases; nucleotides outside the gene matches: 6.

Only a few counts were recorded for this clone. The chain employs TRBV5-4 and TRBJ2-5, with 7 bases aligning to TRBD1. Germline CDR1 reads SGHNT; CDR2 reads YYREEE (reference sequence). V was pared by 4 bases and J by 2 bases, with 2 bases of the junction left unmatched. The length of the CDR3 is 13 residues. The CDR3 DNA reads as TGTGCCAGCAGCGGGACAGCGCAAGAGACCCAGTACTTC. It encodes CASSGTAQETQYF.

In this sample, this clone turned up a few times. This sequence joins TRBV6-6 and TRBJ2-4; D is perhaps TRBD1 (6 bases). There are 16 residues in the CDR3. Trimming took 5 bases from V and 2 from J, leaving 16 bases between them. The germline gives CDR1 MNHNY, CDR2 SVGAGI (reference sequence). CDR3 nucleotides: TGTGCCAGCAGTCCCTTTGATGGGGGCACCAAAAACATTCAGTACTTC. Translating it yields CASSPFDGGTKNIQYF.

The chain combines TRBV29-1 with TRBJ2-7; 10 bases map to TRBD1. Trimming cost V 2 bases and J 4 bases; bases outside gene matches: 8. Germline V gives CDR1 SQVTM, CDR2 ANQGSEA. CDR3 length: 15 residues. CDR3 sequence reads: CSVEPGTGAGYEQYF. In DNA, the CDR3 is TGCAGCGTTGAACCTGGGACAGGGGCTGGGTACGAGCAGTACTTC.